This T cell receptor beta chain was sequenced for a study of cytomegalovirus exposure and HLA in healthy donors. Study-wide context: T cells numbering around 190 million yielded 100 million to 120 million unique TCR beta sequences in an earlier analysis. Regarding the study as a whole: Presence/absence analyses assumed roughly uniform sequencing depth across donors. According to reports, the classifier identified cytomegalovirus status with high specificity and sensitivity.

As regards this clone: The antigen is undetermined.

It was with 60 Vbeta and 13 Jbeta primers that the PCR ran. TCRdb's copy holds only in-frame clones and misses some; the assay was immunoSEQ multiplex PCR. The sample has over 100,000 clones, roughly 80% seen once. The sequenced sample was PBMCs. The receptor's source is a female donor in good health and CMV-seronegative.

DNA of the CDR3: TGTGCCAGCGCAGGGGAGAGGGTTTACGAGCAGTACTTC. Protein sequence: CASAGERVYEQYF. The rearrangement joins TRBV7-2 to TRBJ2-7; maybe TRBD1 (6 bases). CDR1 is SGHTA and CDR2 is FQGNSA in the germline V gene. The length of the CDR3 is 13 residues. The V end lost 8 bases, the J end lost 4 bases, and 15 bases lay between the germline ends.